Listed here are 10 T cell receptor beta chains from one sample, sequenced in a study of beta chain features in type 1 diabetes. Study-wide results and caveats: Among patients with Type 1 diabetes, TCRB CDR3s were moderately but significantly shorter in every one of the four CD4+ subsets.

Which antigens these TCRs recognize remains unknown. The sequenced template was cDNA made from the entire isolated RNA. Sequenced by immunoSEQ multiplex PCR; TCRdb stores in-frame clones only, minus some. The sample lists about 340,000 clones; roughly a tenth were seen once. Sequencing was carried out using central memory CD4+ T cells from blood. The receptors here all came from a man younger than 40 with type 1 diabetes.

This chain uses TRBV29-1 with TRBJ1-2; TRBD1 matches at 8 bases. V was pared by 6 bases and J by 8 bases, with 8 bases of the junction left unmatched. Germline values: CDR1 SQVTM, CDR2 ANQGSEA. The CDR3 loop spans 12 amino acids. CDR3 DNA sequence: TGCAGCGTGTTCGGACAGGGCGACGGCTACACCTTC. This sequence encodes CSVFGQGDGYTF. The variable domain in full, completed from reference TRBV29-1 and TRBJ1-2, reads SAVISQKPSRDICQRGTSLTIQCQVDSQVTMMFWYRQQPGQSLTLIATANQGSEATYESGFVIDKFPISRPNLTFSTLTVSNMSPEDSSIYLCSVFGQGDGYTFGSGTRLTVV.

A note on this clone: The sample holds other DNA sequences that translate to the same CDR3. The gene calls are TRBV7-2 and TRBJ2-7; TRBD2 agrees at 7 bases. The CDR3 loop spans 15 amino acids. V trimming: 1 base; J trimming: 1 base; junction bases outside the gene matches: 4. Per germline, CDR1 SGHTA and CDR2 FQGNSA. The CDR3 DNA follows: TGTGCCAGCAGCTTAGGACTAGCTCTATCCTACGAGCAGTACTTC. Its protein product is CASSLGLALSYEQYF.

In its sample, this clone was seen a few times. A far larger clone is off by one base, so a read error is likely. CDR3 region: CSVQSGDYGYTF. The CDR3, as DNA: TGCAGCGTTCAGTCGGGGGACTATGGCTACACCTTC. The rearrangement uses TRBV29-1 and TRBJ1-2; D possibly corresponds to TRBD1 (5 bases). V was pared by 5 bases and J by 3 bases, with 10 bases between. Germline-derived CDR1 and CDR2 are SQVTM and ANQGSEA. CDR3 length equals 12 residues.

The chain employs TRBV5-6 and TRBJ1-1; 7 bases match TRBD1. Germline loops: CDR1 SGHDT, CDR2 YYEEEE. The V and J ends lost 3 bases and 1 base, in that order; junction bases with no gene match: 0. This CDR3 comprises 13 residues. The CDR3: CASSWDRNTEAFF. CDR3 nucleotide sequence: TGTGCCAGCAGCTGGGACAGGAACACTGAAGCTTTCTTT.

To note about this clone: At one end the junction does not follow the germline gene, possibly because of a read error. The CDR3 DNA sequence: TGTGCCAGCAGGGGACCGGGACGGCCGGCTCCGTCTTTC. It is translated as CASRGPGRPAPSF. This chain links TRBV2 with TRBJ1-2; tentative D call: TRBD1 (5 bases). This CDR3 has 13 residues. Germline V gene sequence: CDR1 SNHLY, CDR2 FYNNEI.

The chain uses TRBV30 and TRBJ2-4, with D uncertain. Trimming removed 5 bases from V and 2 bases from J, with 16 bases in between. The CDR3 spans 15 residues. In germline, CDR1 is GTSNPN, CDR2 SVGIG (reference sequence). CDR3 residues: CAWVNPMYPKNIQYF. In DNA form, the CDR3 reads TGTGCCTGGGTCAACCCTATGTATCCCAAAAACATTCAGTACTTC.

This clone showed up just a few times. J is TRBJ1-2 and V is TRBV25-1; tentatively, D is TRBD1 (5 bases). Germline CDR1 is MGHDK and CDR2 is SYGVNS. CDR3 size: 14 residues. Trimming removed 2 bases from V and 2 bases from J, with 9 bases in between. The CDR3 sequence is CASSEGGENYGYTF. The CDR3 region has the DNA TGTGCCAGCAGTGAAGGGGGAGAGAACTATGGCTACACCTTC.

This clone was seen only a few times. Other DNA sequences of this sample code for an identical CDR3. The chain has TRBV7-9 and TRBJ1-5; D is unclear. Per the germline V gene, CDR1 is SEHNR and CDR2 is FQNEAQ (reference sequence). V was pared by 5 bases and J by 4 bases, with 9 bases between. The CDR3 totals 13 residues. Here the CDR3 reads CASSLDGNQPQHF. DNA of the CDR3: TGTGCCAGCAGCCTGGACGGGAATCAGCCCCAGCATTTT.

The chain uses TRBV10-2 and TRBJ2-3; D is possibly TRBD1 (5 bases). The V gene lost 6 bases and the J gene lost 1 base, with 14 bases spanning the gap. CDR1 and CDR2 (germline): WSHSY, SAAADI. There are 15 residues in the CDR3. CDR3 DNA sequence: TGCGCCAGCAGGGGGCCCGTCAGACGCACAGATACGCAGTATTTT. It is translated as CASRGPVRRTDTQYF.

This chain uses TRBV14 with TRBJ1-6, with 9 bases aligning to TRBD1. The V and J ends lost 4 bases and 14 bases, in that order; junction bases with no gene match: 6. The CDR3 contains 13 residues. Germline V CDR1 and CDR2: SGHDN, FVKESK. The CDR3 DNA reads TGTGCCAGCAGCCCCGGGACAGGGCGGACCCTCCACTTT. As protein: CASSPGTGRTLHF.